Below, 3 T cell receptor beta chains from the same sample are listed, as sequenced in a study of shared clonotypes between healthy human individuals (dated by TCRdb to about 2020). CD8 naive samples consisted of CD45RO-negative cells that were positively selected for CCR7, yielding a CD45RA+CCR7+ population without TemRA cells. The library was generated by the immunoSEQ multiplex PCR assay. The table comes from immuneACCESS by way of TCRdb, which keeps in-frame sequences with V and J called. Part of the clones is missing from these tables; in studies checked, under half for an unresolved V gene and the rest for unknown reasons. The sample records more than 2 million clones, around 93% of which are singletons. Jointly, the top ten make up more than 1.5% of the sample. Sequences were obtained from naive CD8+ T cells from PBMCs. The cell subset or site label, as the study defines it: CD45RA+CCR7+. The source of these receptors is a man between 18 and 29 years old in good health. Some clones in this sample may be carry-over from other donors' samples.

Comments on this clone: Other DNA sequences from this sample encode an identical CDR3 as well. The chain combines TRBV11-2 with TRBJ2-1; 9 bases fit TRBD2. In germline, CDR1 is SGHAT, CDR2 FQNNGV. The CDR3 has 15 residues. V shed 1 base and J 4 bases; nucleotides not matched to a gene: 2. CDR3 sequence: CASSLGLAAYNEQFF. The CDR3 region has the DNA TGTGCCAGCAGCTTAGGACTAGCGGCATACAATGAGCAGTTCTTC. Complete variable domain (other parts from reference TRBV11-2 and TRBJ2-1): EAGVAQSPRYKIIEKRQSVAFWCNPISGHATLYWYQQILGQGPKLLIQFQNNGVVDDSQLPKDRFSAERLKGVDSTLKIQPAKLEDSAVYLCASSLGLAAYNEQFFGPGTRLTVL.

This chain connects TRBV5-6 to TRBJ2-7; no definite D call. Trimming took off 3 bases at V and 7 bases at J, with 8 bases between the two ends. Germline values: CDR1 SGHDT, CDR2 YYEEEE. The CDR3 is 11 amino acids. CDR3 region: CASSWSTEQYF. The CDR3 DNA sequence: TGTGCCAGCAGCTGGTCCACAGAGCAGTACTTC.

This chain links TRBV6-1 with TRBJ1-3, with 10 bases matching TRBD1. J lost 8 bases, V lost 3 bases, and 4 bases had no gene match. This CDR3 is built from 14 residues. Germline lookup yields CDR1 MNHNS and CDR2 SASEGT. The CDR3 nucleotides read TGTGCCAGCAGTGAGGGACAGGGGATATACACCATATATTTT. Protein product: CASSEGQGIYTIYF.